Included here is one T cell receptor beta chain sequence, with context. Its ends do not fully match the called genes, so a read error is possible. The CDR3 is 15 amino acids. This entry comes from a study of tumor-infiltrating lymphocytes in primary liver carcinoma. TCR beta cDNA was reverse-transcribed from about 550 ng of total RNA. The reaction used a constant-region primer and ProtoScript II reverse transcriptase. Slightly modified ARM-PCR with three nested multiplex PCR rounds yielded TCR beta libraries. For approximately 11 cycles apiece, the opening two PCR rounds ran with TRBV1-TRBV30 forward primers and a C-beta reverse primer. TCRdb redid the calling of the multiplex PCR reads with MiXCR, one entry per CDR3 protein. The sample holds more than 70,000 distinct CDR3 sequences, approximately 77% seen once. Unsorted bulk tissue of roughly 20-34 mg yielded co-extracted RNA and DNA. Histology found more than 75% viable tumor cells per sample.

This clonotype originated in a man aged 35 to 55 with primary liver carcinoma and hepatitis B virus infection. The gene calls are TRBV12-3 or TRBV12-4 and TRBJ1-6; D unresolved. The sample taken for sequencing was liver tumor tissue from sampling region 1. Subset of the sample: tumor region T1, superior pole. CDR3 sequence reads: CAGSLIGVGNSPLHF. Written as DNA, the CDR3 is TGTGCCGGCAGTCTAATCGGGGTTGGTAATTCACCCCTCCACTTT.